This T cell receptor (beta chain) derives from a study of response to subunit inactivated influenza vaccine. Study-wide points: The authors proposed limited new T cell recruitment per seasonal influenza vaccination.

As concerns this clonotype: Antigen unknown.

The CDR3 loop spans 17 amino acids. The V end was cut by 2 bases, the J end by 2 bases, with 17 bases between. CDR1 and CDR2 from the germline V gene are LGHDT and YNNKEL (reference sequence). Using its own MiXCR run on the RT-PCR reads, TCRdb lists one record per CDR3 protein. The data hold fewer than 700,000 distinct CDR3 sequences, with 13% observed a single time. The sequence came from a man in his fifties who received an inactivated influenza vaccine. V is TRBV3-1 and J is TRBJ2-3; possible D gene TRBD2, 6 bases. The specimen comprised PBMCs from blood, sampled around seven weeks after vaccination. The chain's CDR3 is CASSQSLMAGLTDTQYF. The CDR3 bases are TGTGCCAGCAGCCAATCATTAATGGCGGGACTCACAGATACGCAGTATTTT.